This TCR beta chain is drawn from a study of early T cells in non-severe SARS-CoV-2 infection. Study-wide context: From unsorted whole blood, bulk RNA was sequenced, and the chains remained unpaired.

Germline values: CDR1 MNHEY, CDR2 SMNVEV (reference sequence). V dropped 5 bases and J dropped 6 bases, with 16 bases sitting between them. The CDR3 sequence is 15 residues long. This clonotype was observed at least ten times. Individual cDNA molecules were tagged with unique molecular identifiers. TCRdb called the 5' RACE reads again in MiXCR, with one record for every CDR3 protein. The table records around 55,000 distinct CDR3 sequences, 14% to 15% of them present only once. The sequence derives from an adult who was a healthcare worker with PCR-confirmed SARS-CoV-2 infection or an uninfected control (not recorded which). V is TRBV27 and J is TRBJ2-2; D is perhaps TRBD2 (5 bases). Material: whole blood, obtained at baseline. The chain's CDR3 is CASSATPRGSGELFF. The CDR3 DNA reads TGTGCCAGCAGTGCCACCCCACGAGGGTCCGGGGAGCTGTTTTTT.